The 5 T cell receptor beta chains presented below share a single source sample, sequenced in a study of beta chain features in type 1 diabetes (dated by TCRdb to between 2018 and 2020). Library construction relied on the immunoSEQ multiplex PCR assay. The entire isolated RNA was reverse transcribed using the High Capacity cDNA Reverse Transcription Kit, and thus expressed TCRB transcripts were sequenced. The table was pulled from immuneACCESS by TCRdb, which kept in-frame rearrangements only. Such tables lose some clones; where checked, under half of the loss comes from unresolved V genes, and the rest has no known cause. The sample has 120,000 to 150,000 clones on record, 6.9% of them singletons. In total, the top ten clones hold about 1.4% of the sample. Sequencing used central memory CD4+ T cells from blood. The receptors derive from a woman aged 25 to 39 in good health.

The chain carries TRBV30 and TRBJ2-1; 9 nucleotides match TRBD2. Germline V CDR1 and CDR2: GTSNPN, SVGIG (reference sequence). V lost 2 bases, J lost 11 bases, and 10 bases stayed unmatched. CDR3 length: 14 residues. CDR3 loop: CAWSRGSGGLKQFF. For the CDR3, the DNA is TGTGCCTGGAGTCGGGGTAGCGGGGGACTTAAGCAGTTCTTC.

This sequence joins TRBV28 and TRBJ1-1; D unresolved. The CDR3 length is 11 residues. Trimming removed 10 bases from V and 1 base from J, with 7 bases in between. Germline-derived CDR1 and CDR2 are MDHEN and SYDVKM. CDR3 sequence: CATLGNTEAFF. Written as DNA, the CDR3 is TGTGCCACCCTAGGGAACACTGAAGCTTTCTTT.

This clone was seen only a few times. The CDR3 loop reads CAWSGGTGSRETQYF. The CDR3 coding sequence is TGTGCCTGGAGTGGGGGGACTGGGTCGAGGGAGACCCAGTACTTC. The chain is built from TRBV30 and TRBJ2-5, with TRBD2 as a possible D gene (6 bases). Trimming took off 1 base at V and 5 bases at J, with 17 bases between the two ends. The CDR3 spans 15 residues. The germline CDR1 and CDR2 sequences are GTSNPN and SVGIG (reference sequence).

The rearrangement uses TRBV7-9 and TRBJ1-5, with a possible D match to TRBD1 (6 bases). Germline V gene lookup returns CDR1 SEHNR and CDR2 FQNEAQ (reference sequence). CDR3 length: 13 amino acids. V was shortened by 3 bases and J by 4 bases, with 7 bases between the two germline ends. Here the CDR3 DNA reads TGTGCCAGCAGCTTCCAGGGGAATCAGCCCCAGCATTTT. Translation: CASSFQGNQPQHF.

The V and J genes are TRBV29-1 and TRBJ2-1, with D unresolved. In germline, CDR1 is SQVTM, CDR2 ANQGSEA. The CDR3 loop spans 14 amino acids. V was pared by 6 bases and J by 3 bases, with 15 bases between. CDR3 amino acids: CSVRPPRNYNEQFF. CDR3 nucleotides: TGCAGCGTGAGGCCCCCCCGAAACTACAATGAGCAGTTCTTC.